Given below is one TCR beta chain in context. Its antigen is unknown. The assay was immunoSEQ multiplex PCR, and TCRdb's table has in-frame clones only and misses some. The sample carries approximately 130,000 clones, 70% to 85% recorded once. The entry originates in a study of T cell responses to AZD1222 COVID-19 vaccine. Whole-study results and caveats: As reported, nearly half of all spike-specific TCRs target variant regions that are unmutated. The donors showed a predominance of white British ancestry and of females, with possible underestimation of clonal diversity.

Researchers grouped second doses given at about 4 or about 12 weeks into one pool. The length of the CDR3 is 15 residues. In germline, CDR1 is LNHDA, CDR2 SQIVND (reference sequence). After removal of 0 bases from V and 8 bases from J, the junction contained 5 bases not matched to a gene. The chain uses TRBV19 and TRBJ2-4; 9 bases agree with TRBD1. The sequencing here drew on peripheral blood, taken 28 days after the second AZD1222 dose. This TCR was recovered from an adult who received the AZD1222 COVID-19 vaccine. CDR3 sequence (DNA): TGTGCCAGTAGTATAGACCGGGACAGGGTGTACATTCAGTACTTC. It translates to CASSIDRDRVYIQYF. Variable domain in full (rest from reference TRBV19 and TRBJ2-4): DGGITQSPKYLFRKEGQNVTLSCEQNLNHDAMYWYRQDPGQGLRLIYYSQIVNDFQKGDIAEGYSVSREKKESFPLTVTSAQKNPTAFYLCASSIDRDRVYIQYFGAGTRLSVL.